This T cell receptor (beta chain) originates from a study of blood T cell dynamics during melanoma immunotherapy (dated by TCRdb to 2019 to 2021). Regarding the complete study: All patients had metastatic melanoma and were given first-line pembrolizumab or nivolumab plus ipilimumab as standard of care in the United Kingdom. Consecutive patients formed a training cohort, and a further independent group of patients from the same centre was pooled into an external validation set. To identify early correlates of response, the study profiled peripheral T cell receptor repertoires in patients with metastatic melanoma before and after one cycle of checkpoint inhibitor therapy.

Every bulk PBMC sample was loaded with the same fixed amount of 350 ng of DNA. TCR beta CDR3 sequences were amplified from genomic DNA with the immunoSEQ TCRb Assay kit following manufacturer instructions. The KAPA Library Quantification Kit for Illumina platforms was used to quantify pooled libraries by qPCR. Pooled libraries were clustered at about 0.55-1.2 pM and sequenced on an Illumina NextSeq 500. Turning to the authors' computational methods: TCR data were analyzed using immunoSEQ ANALYZER and the R LymphoSeq package. A rearrangement efficiency score was calculated as productive divided by the sum of productive and non-productive CDR3 sequences. Clonality was measured with the Gini coefficient and diversity with the Renyi index at alpha=1, and both measures were compared pairwise between timepoints within each patient. Clonal relatedness, based on an edit distance of 3, and repertoire similarity, based on the Bhattacharyya coefficient, were both computed in LymphoSeq. To classify response, a linear discriminant analysis based on week-3 changes in clonality and diversity was built using the R MASS and caret packages. TCRdb limited this immuneACCESS table to in-frame rearrangements with V and J called. A share of clones is missing; checked studies link under half to unresolved V genes, and the rest is unexplained. That table furnishes V, J and clone size, whereas the DNA furnished D and trimming. Recorded for this sample are some 4,900 clones; 85% to 90% of them occurred a single time. Approximately 30% of the sample comes from the top ten.

Study-level results and caveats: The relatively small sample size was acknowledged as potentially limiting generalization of the results. Unlike progressors, patients who went on to achieve disease control showed a bifurcated reorganization of the PBMC repertoire at W3, with either increased clonality or increased diversity. The study could not determine whether the T cell clones driving repertoire changes were melanoma-specific or reflected general immune activation.

Reading the germline V gene (reference sequence) gives CDR1 GTSNPN and CDR2 SVGIG. There are 13 amino acids in the CDR3, from cysteine to phenylalanine inclusive. Here the CDR3 DNA is all that survives: 39 bases in frame from base 1. This specimen's time point label, interpreted: week 3, after first cycle of checkpoint inhibitor. Blood samples were collected before treatment (T0) and at week 3 (W3), after the first cycle of checkpoint blockade. Except for two patients with rapid clinical progression, response was assessed 12 weeks after the first infusion by RECIST 1.1; disease control meant complete response, partial response or stable disease. Any patient who had received prior systemic cancer treatment, was on concomitant immunosuppressant therapy or had synchronous other active malignancies was excluded. To track both circulating cells and T cell turnover, TCR beta was sequenced from bulk PBMC as well as from plasma cell-free DNA. Lymphoprep and SepMate tubes were used to isolate PBMC from blood, and red cell lysis was then performed. QIAamp DNA Blood Mini kits were used to extract DNA from PBMC and sorted T cell subsets.

To note about this clone: Which antigen it targets is not known. No quality values exist for individual bases; no much larger clone is one base distant.

The sequences come from blood, collected from a patient treated with checkpoint blockade. This chain joins TRBV30 to TRBJ2-1; the D call is tentative, TRBD1 or TRBD2, as each matches 5 bases. This clonotype originated in a human donor with melanoma. The DNA reads as follows: TGTGCACTCGGGGCTAATTCCTACAATGAGCAGTTCTTC. It translates to CALGANSYNEQFF.